This TCR beta chain comes out of a study of vaccination and CD4 T cells after COVID-19. The study sequenced cultured CD4+ T cell DNA using the Oncomine TCR Beta short-read assay. TCRdb used MiXCR to reprocess the PCR reads, holding one entry per CDR3 protein. This sample has tens of thousands of distinct CDR3 sequences, with 30% to 45% found just once. About this clonotype: What it binds is unknown.

Germline V gene sequence: CDR1 MDHEN, CDR2 SYDVKM. Trimming cost V 1 base and J 7 bases, with 7 bases left between them. The CDR3 is 13 residues long. The sample's time point: late sampling 161 to 241 days after vaccination in three convalescent patients. Treatment here: roughly nine-day PBMC culture with coronavirus spike peptide pools or control peptides (ViraFEST assay). The sequencing used CD4+ T cells from blood, cultured in vitro, collected about 7 months after SARS-CoV-2 vaccination. This clonotype was obtained from a human donor who had recovered from COVID-19. The chain is built from TRBV28 and TRBJ2-2; D is ambiguous. CDR3 residues: CASSLSGGGELFF. Here the CDR3 DNA reads TGTGCCAGCAGTTTATCGGGTGGCGGGGAGCTGTTTTTT.